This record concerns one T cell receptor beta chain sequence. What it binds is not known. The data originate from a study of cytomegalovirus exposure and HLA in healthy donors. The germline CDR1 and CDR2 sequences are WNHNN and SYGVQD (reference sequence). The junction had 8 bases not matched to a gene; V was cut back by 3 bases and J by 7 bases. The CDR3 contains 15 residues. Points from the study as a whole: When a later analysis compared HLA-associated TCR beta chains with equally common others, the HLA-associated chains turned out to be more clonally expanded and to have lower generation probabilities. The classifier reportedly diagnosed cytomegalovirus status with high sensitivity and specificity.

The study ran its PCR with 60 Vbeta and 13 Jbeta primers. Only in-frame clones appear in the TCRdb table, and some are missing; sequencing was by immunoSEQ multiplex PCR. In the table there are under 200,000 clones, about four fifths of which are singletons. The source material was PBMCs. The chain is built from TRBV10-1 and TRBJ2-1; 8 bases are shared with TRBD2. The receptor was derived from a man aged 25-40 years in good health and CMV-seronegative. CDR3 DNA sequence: TGCGCCAGCAGTGAAGTCCCGGGACTAGTAAATGAGCAGTTCTTC. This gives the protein CASSEVPGLVNEQFF.